A selection of T cell receptor beta chains follows, all from one sample in a study of OX40 agonist ivuxolimab in advanced cancers. Here immunoSEQ multiplex PCR was the method, and the copy in TCRdb shows in-frame clones only, minus some. The sample lists tens of thousands of clones, approximately 92% occurring once. The specimen was CD4+ or CD8+ T cells sorted from blood, collected in a trial of the OX40 agonist ivuxolimab. The receptors were sampled from an adult with an advanced solid tumor such as melanoma, head and neck, liver or kidney cancer. CDR3s include the opening cysteine and the closing phenylalanine or tryptophan. A D gene is named only where the DNA matches it firmly. The size of a clone is reported for some rows only, either as once, few or many, or as a class for expanded clones.

J gene	clone size	V gene	D gene	CDR3 DNA	CDR3 protein
TRBJ1-6	-	TRBV28	-	TGTGCCAGCAGTTTAAGGGGGGCCCCTAGCGTCCCCCTCCACTTT	CASSLRGAPSVPLHF
TRBJ2-1	-	TRBV7-8	TRBD2	TGTGCCAGCAGTTTAGCCCCGGGGGGGCAGTTCTTC	CASSLAPGGQFF
TRBJ2-3	-	TRBV11-2	TRBD2	TGTGCCAGCAGCATCGGGGGGAATACGCAGTATTTT	CASSIGGNTQYF
TRBJ2-5	-	TRBV5-5	-	TGTGCCACCTGTATTGGGGGGGCCTCGTCCCAAGAGACCCAGTACTTC	CATCIGGASSQETQYF
TRBJ1-3	once	TRBV10-3	-	TGTGCCATAGTTCCGGGAGCCACCTCTGGAAACACCATATATTTT	CAIVPGATSGNTIYF
TRBJ2-7	-	TRBV11-2	-	TGTGCCAGCAGCTCGGGACTTCATTCCTCCTACGAGCAGTACTTC	CASSSGLHSSYEQYF
TRBJ2-1	-	TRBV5-5	TRBD2	TGTGCCAGCAGCATAAGCGGGGGCTCCTACAATGAGCAGTTCTTC	CASSISGGSYNEQFF
TRBJ2-1	-	TRBV19	-	TGTGCCAGTAGTATTGACGCCGACAATGAGCAGTTCTTC	CASSIDADNEQFF
TRBJ2-4	-	TRBV28	-	TGTGCCAGCAGTCCACCTCAAGCCAAAAACATTCAGTACTTC	CASSPPQAKNIQYF
TRBJ2-3	-	TRBV5-4	TRBD2	TGTGCCAGCAGCCTGACTAGCGGGAGCGGGACAGATACGCAGTATTTT	CASSLTSGSGTDTQYF
TRBJ1-5	-	TRBV12-5	TRBD1	TGTGCTAGTGGTTTGGGACCGGGACAGGGAGGTGTTAGCAATCAGCCCCAGCATTTT	CASGLGPGQGGVSNQPQHF
TRBJ2-7	-	TRBV13	-	TGTGCCAGCAGCCCCCCGGCCCGCAGGGCCTACGAGCAGTACTTC	CASSPPARRAYEQYF
TRBJ2-7	-	TRBV7-9	-	TGTGCCAGCAGCACAGGAGCCTACGAGCAGTACTTC	CASSTGAYEQYF
TRBJ1-6	-	TRBV9	-	TGTGCCAGCAGCGTAGGAGGGGACACCTATTCACCCCTCCACTTT	CASSVGGDTYSPLHF
TRBJ1-2	-	TRBV14	TRBD1	TGTGCCAGCAGCCGAGAGACAGGGGGCTTTGGCTATGGCTACACCTTC	CASSRETGGFGYGYTF
TRBJ2-7	-	TRBV2	-	TGTGCCAGCAGACCACAGGGCTACGAGCAGTACTTC	CASRPQGYEQYF
TRBJ2-2	-	TRBV11-2	-	TGTGCCAGCAGCCTATCCCCGGGGGCCGGCAGCGGGGAGCTGTTTTTT	CASSLSPGAGSGELFF
TRBJ1-1	-	TRBV5-4	TRBD1	TGTGCCAGCAGCGTGGACAGGGGGATGAACACTGAAGCTTTCTTT	CASSVDRGMNTEAFF
TRBJ1-2	-	TRBV5-6	-	TGTGCCAGCAGCTTGGAGCTCGCTGGCTATGGCTACACCTTC	CASSLELAGYGYTF
TRBJ2-5	-	TRBV7-6	-	TGTGCCAGCAGCCCCCGGCGAAATACGGAGACCCAGTACTTC	CASSPRRNTETQYF
TRBJ2-7	-	TRBV29-1	-	TGCAGCGTTGGGGTTTCAGGGGCCTCCTACGAGCAGTACTTC	CSVGVSGASYEQYF
TRBJ1-3	-	TRBV9	-	TGTGCCAGCAGCGTATCGGGGGACGACTCTGGAAACACCATATATTTT	CASSVSGDDSGNTIYF
TRBJ2-2	-	TRBV2	-	TGTGCCAGCATCTCGGCAATCGCCGGGGAGCTGTTTTTT	CASISAIAGELFF
TRBJ1-2	-	TRBV13	TRBD1	TGTGCCAGCAGCCCGAAGACAGGGTTTAACTATGGCTACACCTTC	CASSPKTGFNYGYTF
TRBJ1-2	few	TRBV7-9	TRBD1	TGTGCCAGCAGTCGTGACAGGGGGGAAGGCTACACCTTC	CASSRDRGEGYTF
TRBJ1-1	-	TRBV19	-	TGTGCCAGTAGTATTCGGTTGAACACTGAAGCTTTCTTT	CASSIRLNTEAFF
TRBJ2-3	-	TRBV18	-	TGTGCCAGCTCCGGGGTCACTAGCTGGGATACGCAGTATTTT	CASSGVTSWDTQYF
TRBJ2-6	-	TRBV10-3	-	TGTGCCATCAGTGAGTCGACTGGGGCCAACGTCCTGACTTTC	CAISESTGANVLTF
TRBJ2-2	-	TRBV5-4	-	TGTGCCAGCAGCTTGGCCGCCAGGGGAGTCATTAGACCCGGGGAGCTGTTTTTT	CASSLAARGVIRPGELFF
TRBJ1-1	-	TRBV11-3	-	TGTGCCAGCAGCTTAGACGACAGAGGATACACTGAAGCTTTCTTT	CASSLDDRGYTEAFF
TRBJ2-7	-	TRBV18	-	TGTGCCAGCTCAGCCATACCTTTAACCTACGAGCAGTACTTC	CASSAIPLTYEQYF
TRBJ1-5	-	TRBV19	-	TGTGCCAGTAGTATGCGAGGGTTTCAGCCCCAGCATTTT	CASSMRGFQPQHF
TRBJ2-2	few	TRBV19	TRBD2	TGTGCCAGTACTGACCGACTAGCGGGGGAGTCGAGGGAGCTGTTTTTT	CASTDRLAGESRELFF
TRBJ1-4	once	TRBV19	-	TGTGCCAGTAGTATCGGAGGGGGGAATGAAAAACTGTTTTTT	CASSIGGGNEKLFF
TRBJ1-1	-	TRBV18	-	TGTGCCAGCTCACCTAACATAGGCGACACTGAAGCTTTCTTT	CASSPNIGDTEAFF
TRBJ1-2	-	TRBV12-5	-	TGTGCTAGTGGGGACAGTGTTGCTAGCTATGGCTACACCTTC	CASGDSVASYGYTF
TRBJ1-4	-	TRBV11-2	TRBD1	TGTGCCAGCAGCTCGGGACAGCTCGGGGAAAAACTGTTTTTT	CASSSGQLGEKLFF
TRBJ1-1	-	TRBV5-4	-	TGTGCCAGCAACGACAGAGTGAACACTGAAGCTTTCTTT	CASNDRVNTEAFF
TRBJ1-3	-	TRBV15	-	TGTGCCACCAGCAGAGTCGGGGAGGGACGTAAAGGAAACACCATATATTTT	CATSRVGEGRKGNTIYF
TRBJ1-5	-	TRBV15	TRBD1	TGTGCCACCAGCAGAGACTCCGGGACAGGGGTGGGCAATCAGCCCCAGCATTTT	CATSRDSGTGVGNQPQHF
TRBJ2-1	-	TRBV18	-	TGTGCCAGCTCACCACCGTCGGGGATCTCCTACAATGAGCAGTTCTTC	CASSPPSGISYNEQFF
TRBJ1-1	-	TRBV5-6	-	TGTGCCAGCAGCTTGGTTGGGTATGAAGCTTTCTTT	CASSLVGYEAFF
TRBJ1-1	-	TRBV30	-	TGTGCCTGGAGGGAGACGCACATTGAAGCTTTCTTT	CAWRETHIEAFF